The 28 T cell receptor beta chains reported below all come from one sample, sequenced in a study of blood T cell repertoires in COVID-19. The method was immunoSEQ multiplex PCR; TCRdb's version includes in-frame clones alone and lacks a portion of them. The sample carries approximately 250,000 clones, approximately 85% recorded once. Sequenced: peripheral blood. All receptors derive from a man in his forties or fifties with COVID-19, enrolled during active disease.

The CDR3 nucleotides are TGCAGCGTTGGGGACAGGGGTTATGGGGCCAACGTCCTGACTTTC. Its translation: CSVGDRGYGANVLTF. The J gene is TRBJ2-6, the V gene TRBV29-1; 10 bases fit TRBD1. The CDR3 has 15 residues. V was pared by 4 bases and J by 3 bases, with 3 bases of the junction left unmatched. The germline V gene encodes CDR1 SQVTM and CDR2 ANQGSEA.

The chain is built from TRBV4-2 and TRBJ1-2, with D unclear. Between the trimmed V and J ends, which lost 0 bases and 4 bases, there was a span of 18 bases. The CDR3 is 17 amino acids. Germline lookup yields CDR1 LGHNA and CDR2 YNFKEQ. In DNA, the CDR3 is TGTGCCAGCAGCCAAGAAGGGTGGGAACCGAGGGTCTATGGCTACACCTTC. Translated, it gives CASSQEGWEPRVYGYTF.

This chain links TRBV7-9 with TRBJ1-5; 7 bases agree with TRBD1. The length of the CDR3 is 15 residues. Germline-derived CDR1 and CDR2 are SEHNR and FQNEAQ (reference sequence). Trimming cost V 3 bases and J 0 bases; bases outside gene matches: 2. The CDR3 coding sequence is TGTGCCAGCAGCTTCACAGGGGATAGCAATCAGCCCCAGCATTTT. Translating gives CASSFTGDSNQPQHF.

The genes are TRBV5-5 and TRBJ1-1; TRBD1 matches at 8 bases. This CDR3 spans 14 amino acids. Germline CDR1 SGHKS, CDR2 YYEKEE (reference sequence). V lost 1 base, J lost 6 bases, and 5 bases stayed unmatched. In DNA, the CDR3 is TGTGCCAGCAGCTTGCCAGGGGGCAACGCTGAAGCTTTCTTT. It specifies CASSLPGGNAEAFF.

There are many counts of this clone. This chain connects TRBV19 to TRBJ1-5; no definite D call. The ends were cut back, 3 bases at V and 5 bases at J, with 11 bases in the middle. The CDR3 sequence is 14 residues long. The germline CDR1 and CDR2 sequences are LNHDA and SQIVND (reference sequence). The CDR3 is CASSITAVDQPQHF. DNA of the CDR3: TGTGCCAGTAGTATCACGGCGGTCGATCAGCCCCAGCATTTT.

The rearrangement links TRBV25-1 to TRBJ2-3, with 7 bases aligning to TRBD1. Germline CDR1 reads MGHDK; CDR2 reads SYGVNS. The CDR3 has 15 amino acids. The V gene end was trimmed by 3 bases and the J gene end by 3 bases; junction bases not matched to a gene: 6. The CDR3 DNA reads TGTGCCAGCAGTGAGACAGGGACGATTACAGATACGCAGTATTTT. Translating gives CASSETGTITDTQYF.

CDR3 sequence: CASRAIGSTGANEAFF. The CDR3 coding sequence is TGTGCCAGCAGGGCAATTGGGTCGACAGGAGCTAATGAAGCTTTCTTT. The V gene is TRBV3-1 (or the pseudogene TRBV3-2), the J gene TRBJ1-1, with D possibly being TRBD1 (6 bases). The germline V gene has CDR1 LGHDT and CDR2 YNNKEL (reference sequence). Trimming left V 6 bases short and J 7 bases short, with 24 bases between. The CDR3 has 16 residues.

The V call is TRBV28, the J call TRBJ2-7; 7 nucleotides line up with TRBD1. The CDR3 covers 12 residues. After removal of 7 bases from V and 5 bases from J, the junction contained 5 bases not matched to a gene. The V gene's germline CDR1 is MDHEN and CDR2 SYDVKM. CDR3 in DNA: TGTGCCAGCACTGGACAGGTGGACGAGCAGTACTTC. This codes for CASTGQVDEQYF.

This chain links TRBV7-9 with TRBJ2-5; D is undetermined. The V gene's germline CDR1 is SEHNR and CDR2 FQNEAQ (reference sequence). The CDR3 runs 12 residues. V lost 5 bases and J 4 bases, leaving 8 bases between the germline ends. CDR3 region: CASSPKAETQYF. CDR3 nucleotide sequence: TGTGCCAGCAGCCCCAAAGCAGAGACCCAGTACTTC.

The chain combines TRBV27 with TRBJ1-4; TRBD1 is a possible D gene (5 bases). Trimming removed 0 bases at V and 4 bases at J, with 9 bases between. Germline V lookup: CDR1 MNHEY, CDR2 SMNVEV (reference sequence). The CDR3 has 15 residues. The CDR3, as DNA: TGTGCCAGCAGTTTATCCCGGAGGGGTAATGAAAAACTGTTTTTT. It specifies CASSLSRRGNEKLFF.

The genes are TRBV18 and TRBJ1-1, with a weak D call TRBD1 (6 bases). CDR1 KGHSH and CDR2 LQKENI come from the germline V gene. The V end lost 2 bases, the J end lost 1 base, and 11 bases lay between the germline ends. This CDR3 spans 15 amino acids. CDR3 loop: CASSPRGGQNTEAFF. The DNA for the CDR3 is TGTGCCAGCTCACCAAGGGGGGGACAGAACACTGAAGCTTTCTTT.

This clone was observed once. The chain links TRBV18 to TRBJ1-1; TRBD1 might be the D (6 bases). Germline loops: CDR1 KGHSH, CDR2 LQKENI. This CDR3 is built from 15 residues. The germline V and J ends were trimmed by 3 bases and 7 bases, with 18 bases remaining between them. The CDR3 spells CASSPSGAGINEAFF. As DNA, the CDR3 is TGTGCCAGCTCACCGTCAGGGGCCGGTATAAATGAAGCTTTCTTT.

The chain joins TRBV7-9 to TRBJ2-1, with TRBD2 matching over 7 bases. This CDR3 spans 15 amino acids. Germline V gene lookup returns CDR1 SEHNR and CDR2 FQNEAQ (reference sequence). V lost 5 bases and J lost 8; bases outside the gene matches: 12. The CDR3 nucleotides read TGTGCCAGCAGCGCCCTGGGGGGAGGGACGGATGAGCAGTTCTTC. This encodes CASSALGGGTDEQFF.

This chain connects TRBV3-1 (or the pseudogene TRBV3-2) to TRBJ1-6; the D gene is possibly TRBD1 (5 bases). CDR1 LGHDT and CDR2 YNNKEL come from the germline V gene (reference sequence). The CDR3 totals 14 residues. Trimming pared 1 base from V and 10 bases from J, leaving 11 bases between. In nucleotides, the CDR3 is TGTGCCAGCAGCCAAGCTCCAGGGCACTCACCCCTCCACTTT. Its protein is CASSQAPGHSPLHF.

The V gene is TRBV29-1, the J gene TRBJ1-2; 7 bases map to TRBD1. V dropped 8 bases and J dropped 6; count of bases not matched to a gene: 12. This CDR3 comprises 13 residues. Germline V lookup: CDR1 SQVTM, CDR2 ANQGSEA. DNA for the CDR3: TGCAGCTCTTATACGGGAACAGGGGATGGCTACACCTTC. This codes for CSSYTGTGDGYTF. The variable domain in full, completed from reference TRBV29-1 and TRBJ1-2, reads SAVISQKPSRDICQRGTSLTIQCQVDSQVTMMFWYRQQPGQSLTLIATANQGSEATYESGFVIDKFPISRPNLTFSTLTVSNMSPEDSSIYLCSSYTGTGDGYTFGSGTRLTVV.

The J gene is TRBJ2-2, the V gene TRBV7-6, with D tentatively TRBD2 (6 bases). Trimming left V 0 bases short and J 0 bases short, with 8 bases between. Germline V lookup: CDR1 SGHVS, CDR2 FNYEAQ. This CDR3 contains 16 residues. CDR3 coding DNA: TGTGCCAGCAGCTTAGCTGGGACTGCGAACACCGGGGAGCTGTTTTTT. Encoded protein: CASSLAGTANTGELFF. Combining the CDR3 with reference TRBV7-6 and TRBJ2-2 gives the whole variable domain GAGVSQSPRYKVTKRGQDVALRCDPISGHVSLYWYRQALGQGPEFLTYFNYEAQQDKSGLPNDRFSAERPEGSISTLTIQRTEQRDSAMYRCASSLAGTANTGELFFGEGSRLTVL.

Worth noting for this clone: Other DNA sequences in the same sample also yield this CDR3. The chain employs TRBV7-9 and TRBJ2-2; no definite D call. CDR3 length: 11 residues. Germline assignment: CDR1 SEHNR and CDR2 FQNEAQ (reference sequence). V lost 5 bases, J lost 5 bases, and 3 bases lay in between. DNA for the CDR3: TGTGCCAGCAGCCGGACCGGGGAGCTGTTTTTT. Amino acids: CASSRTGELFF.

This clone has just one count. V is TRBV27 and J is TRBJ1-2; tentatively, D is TRBD1 (6 bases). V was pared by 3 bases and J by 2 bases, with 13 bases between. CDR1 MNHEY and CDR2 SMNVEV come from the germline V gene (reference sequence). There are 15 residues in the CDR3. CDR3 loop: CASSLSTGWNYGYTF. The CDR3 nucleotides are TGTGCCAGCAGTTTGTCTACAGGGTGGAACTATGGCTACACCTTC.

This chain joins TRBV3-1 (or the pseudogene TRBV3-2) and TRBJ1-3; D is possibly TRBD1 (5 bases). The CDR3 consists of 12 residues. The V end was cut by 8 bases, the J end by 5 bases, with 10 bases between. In germline, CDR1 is LGHDT, CDR2 YNNKEL (reference sequence). The DNA for the CDR3 is TGTGCCAGCGGGGGGGAGAGAAACACCATATATTTT. Its translation is CASGGERNTIYF.

The chain links TRBV28 to TRBJ1-1; D uncertain. V lost 8 bases and J 4 bases, leaving 14 bases between the germline ends. The CDR3 is 13 residues long. Germline CDR1 is MDHEN and CDR2 is SYDVKM. The CDR3 loop reads CASGLRAATEAFF. DNA of the CDR3: TGTGCCAGCGGACTTAGGGCCGCCACTGAAGCTTTCTTT.

The sample holds one count of this clone. CDR3 residues: CASSRLAGETYEQYF. The CDR3 region has the DNA TGTGCCAGCAGCCGACTAGCGGGGGAGACCTACGAGCAGTACTTC. V usage is TRBV5-6 and J usage is TRBJ2-7; TRBD2 agrees at 12 bases. The germline V gene has CDR1 SGHDT and CDR2 YYEEEE. Trimming removed 4 bases from V and 2 bases from J; junction bases left unmatched: 4. The CDR3 has 15 amino acids.

The CDR3 region has the DNA TGTGCCAGCAGTTTATATACTGAAGCTTTCTTT. Its translation: CASSLYTEAFF. V and J are TRBV12-3 or TRBV12-4 and TRBJ1-1; D gene uncertain. The CDR3 totals 11 residues. With 2 bases removed from V and 5 bases from J, the gap between germline ends came to 3 bases.

The gene calls are TRBV6-5 and TRBJ2-3; 7 nucleotides match TRBD2. The trim removed 6 bases at V and 2 bases at J, leaving 8 bases unmatched. Germline CDR1 and CDR2: MNHEY and SVGAGI. This CDR3 is built from 15 residues. DNA for the CDR3: TGTGCCAGCAGAGCGGCCGGGACTACCACAGATACGCAGTATTTT. Residues: CASRAAGTTTDTQYF.

J is TRBJ2-7 and V is TRBV29-1; a possible D gene is TRBD1 (6 bases). The CDR3 length is 13 residues. Germline V gene lookup returns CDR1 SQVTM and CDR2 ANQGSEA. Deletions cut 5 bases from V and 4 bases from J, with 15 bases between. CDR3 loop: CSVNEQGHYEQYF. CDR3 nucleotides: TGCAGCGTTAATGAACAGGGTCATTACGAGCAGTACTTC.

The chain carries TRBV4-1 and TRBJ2-6, with 8 nucleotides matching TRBD2. CDR1 MGHRA and CDR2 YSYEKL come from the germline V gene. The CDR3 totals 20 residues. J lost 0 bases, V lost 0 bases, and 10 bases had no gene match. The CDR3, as DNA: TGCGCCAGCAGCCAAGATAGAGGAGCGGGGGCCCGCTCTGGGGCCAACGTCCTGACTTTC. It codes for CASSQDRGAGARSGANVLTF.

This clone was counted a few times. V usage is TRBV3-1 (or the pseudogene TRBV3-2) and J usage is TRBJ1-6; D may be TRBD1 (6 bases). V was trimmed by 4 bases and J by 7 bases, leaving 14 bases between them. Germline V gene data show CDR1 as LGHDT and CDR2 as YNNKEL (reference sequence). The CDR3 sequence is 15 residues long. The CDR3 DNA reads as TGTGCCAGCAGCCCTCAGGGGACCACCAATTCACCCCTCCACTTT. Translating gives CASSPQGTTNSPLHF.

J is TRBJ2-1 and V is TRBV10-3, with a tentative D call TRBD2 (5 bases). Per the germline V gene, CDR1 is ENHRY and CDR2 is SYGVKD. The CDR3 contains 16 residues. V was pared by 0 bases and J by 5 bases, with 14 bases between. The CDR3 sequence: CAISESIGSYNNEQFF. The DNA for the CDR3 is TGTGCCATCAGTGAGTCGATTGGGAGCTACAACAATGAGCAGTTCTTC.

The CDR3 DNA reads as TGTGCCAGCAGCGCGACAGGGATGAACACTGAAGCTTTCTTT. Its translation is CASSATGMNTEAFF. V usage is TRBV5-4 and J usage is TRBJ1-1; TRBD1 agrees at 7 bases. The CDR3 loop spans 14 amino acids. The V and J ends lost 4 bases and 0 bases, in that order; junction bases with no gene match: 3. CDR1 SGHNT and CDR2 YYREEE come from the germline V gene (reference sequence). The entire variable domain, with the rest obtained from reference TRBV5-4 and TRBJ1-1, is as follows: ETGVTQSPTHLIKTRGQQVTLRCSSQSGHNTVSWYQQALGQGPQFIFQYYREEENGRGNFPPRFSGLQFPNYSSELNVNALELDDSALYLCASSATGMNTEAFFGQGTRLTVV.